This TCR beta chain came from a study of T-cell memory formation after mild COVID-19. The study, taken as a whole, reports: Contracting CD4+ clones sat mainly in CM and EM; CD8+ in EMRA.

In TCRdb, the 5' RACE reads were re-called with MiXCR into one record per CDR3 protein. The sample carries about 470,000 distinct CDR3 sequences, approximately 23% recorded once. Notes on this clonotype: Its antigen is undetermined.

The trim removed 4 bases at V and 7 bases at J, leaving 5 bases unmatched. CDR3 size: 14 residues. CDR1 is SGHKS, CDR2 YYEKEE, per germline (reference sequence). V usage is TRBV5-5 and J usage is TRBJ2-1; 10 bases are shared with TRBD2. This sequence was found in an adult woman who had mild COVID-19 (a few samples of this study predate the infection). Cell type and time point are not known. Sequencing was done on a sample of PBMCs or a T cell subset sorted from them (not recorded which). The CDR3 protein is CASSPSGRVNEQFF. The CDR3 DNA is TGTGCCAGCAGCCCGAGCGGGAGGGTAAATGAGCAGTTCTTC.